The next 17 T cell receptor beta chains were all read from a single sample in a study of blood T cell repertoires in COVID-19. The assay was immunoSEQ multiplex PCR, and TCRdb's table has in-frame clones only and misses some. The table lists a few hundred thousand clones, 80% to 95% of them singletons. The sequencing input was PBMCs or T cells enriched from blood (not recorded which). The receptors originated from a man between 18 and 35 years old who had recovered from COVID-19.

The chain has TRBV7-8 and TRBJ2-2, with 10 bases aligning to TRBD2. The CDR3 contains 18 residues. The V and J ends lost 4 bases and 0 bases, in that order; junction bases with no gene match: 8. Germline V CDR1 and CDR2: SGHVS, FQNEAQ. CDR3 region: CASSSGRGLATNTGELFF. In DNA form, the CDR3 reads TGTGCCAGCAGCTCGGGGAGGGGACTAGCGACGAACACCGGGGAGCTGTTTTTT.

This clone was detected only once. V and J are TRBV30 and TRBJ2-5, with a weak D call TRBD2 (6 bases). The CDR3 loop spans 13 amino acids. V lost 3 bases and J 5 bases, leaving 13 bases between the germline ends. The germline gives CDR1 GTSNPN, CDR2 SVGIG (reference sequence). CDR3 sequence reads: CAWRLGRDETQYF. The DNA of the CDR3 is TGTGCCTGGAGGCTAGGGCGGGATGAGACCCAGTACTTC.

This clone has just a few counts. The chain couples TRBV12-3 or TRBV12-4 to TRBJ2-5; weak D call: TRBD1 (5 bases). CDR3 size: 13 residues. Between the trimmed V and J ends, which lost 3 bases and 4 bases, there was a span of 9 bases. The CDR3 sequence is CASSLGQGETQYF. CDR3 DNA sequence: TGTGCCAGCAGTTTGGGTCAGGGAGAGACCCAGTACTTC.

V gene TRBV30 combines with J gene TRBJ1-5, with 8 positions matching TRBD1. This CDR3 is built from 12 residues. Trimming took 5 bases from V and 4 from J; bases not matched to a gene: 1. Germline V gene lookup returns CDR1 GTSNPN and CDR2 SVGIG (reference sequence). The DNA for the CDR3 is TGTGCCTGGGGGACAGGTAATCAGCCCCAGCATTTT. Residues: CAWGTGNQPQHF.

The chain has TRBV19 and TRBJ1-1; D possibly corresponds to TRBD1 (6 bases). The CDR3 covers 13 residues. The germline V and J ends were trimmed by 6 bases and 4 bases, with 12 bases remaining between them. Germline loops: CDR1 LNHDA, CDR2 SQIVND (reference sequence). The chain's CDR3 is CASRKEGGTEAFF. In DNA, the CDR3 is TGTGCCAGTAGAAAGGAAGGGGGCACTGAAGCTTTCTTT.

This chain uses TRBV4-1 with TRBJ1-5, with 9 nucleotides matching TRBD1. The CDR3 runs to 16 residues. V lost 4 bases and J lost 3; bases outside the gene matches: 7. Germline V gives CDR1 MGHRA, CDR2 YSYEKL. CDR3 amino acids: CASSPGQGTANQPQHF. The CDR3 coding sequence is TGCGCCAGCAGCCCCGGACAGGGGACGGCCAATCAGCCCCAGCATTTT.

The chain is built from TRBV6-5 and TRBJ1-2; possible D gene TRBD1, 6 bases. Germline CDR1 and CDR2: MNHEY and SVGAGI. The CDR3 extends over 13 amino acids. Trimming left V 6 bases short and J 5 bases short, with 13 bases between. CDR3 in amino acids: CASRQGLPYGYTF. CDR3 in DNA: TGTGCCAGCAGACAGGGTTTACCTTATGGCTACACCTTC.

This clone showed up just a few times. The chain has TRBV4-1 and TRBJ1-3, with D uncertain. CDR3 length: 14 amino acids. Trimming removed 4 bases from V and 4 bases from J, with 11 bases in between. Germline-derived CDR1 and CDR2 are MGHRA and YSYEKL. For the CDR3, the DNA is TGCGCCAGCAGCCCCATAACGCGAGGAAACACCATATATTTT. It yields the protein CASSPITRGNTIYF.

J is TRBJ1-1 and V is TRBV7-2, with a possible D match to TRBD1 (6 bases). CDR3 size: 14 residues. V was cut by 5 bases and J by 0 bases, with 10 bases left in between. CDR1 SGHTA and CDR2 FQGNSA come from the germline V gene. Here the CDR3 reads CASSPTGLNTEAFF. CDR3 in DNA: TGTGCCAGCAGCCCCACAGGGTTGAACACTGAAGCTTTCTTT.

V gene TRBV7-9 combines with J gene TRBJ1-1, with D uncertain. The germline gives CDR1 SEHNR, CDR2 FQNEAQ (reference sequence). V was trimmed by 4 bases and J by 0 bases, leaving 12 bases between them. The CDR3 is 15 amino acids. CDR3 coding DNA: TGTGCCAGCAGCTCCCCTTCCGGGATGAACACTGAAGCTTTCTTT. Amino acids: CASSSPSGMNTEAFF.

The chain uses TRBV25-1 and TRBJ1-4, with 9 positions matching TRBD1. The CDR3 consists of 15 residues. Germline V lookup: CDR1 MGHDK, CDR2 SYGVNS. The V segment lost 2 bases and the J segment 8 bases; nucleotides outside the gene matches: 6. The CDR3 loop is CASSELGQGYEKLFF. The CDR3 DNA reads TGTGCCAGCAGTGAACTGGGACAGGGATACGAAAAACTGTTTTTT.

The chain joins TRBV19 to TRBJ2-1; 8 positions match TRBD2. This CDR3 is 14 amino acids long. The germline V gene encodes CDR1 LNHDA and CDR2 SQIVND (reference sequence). The J segment lost 7 bases and the V segment lost 6 bases, leaving 8 bases of the junction unmatched. The CDR3 sequence: CASRAGGVVNEQFF. For the CDR3, the DNA is TGTGCCAGTAGGGCGGGGGGAGTAGTTAATGAGCAGTTCTTC.

This clone was seen once. The chain is built from TRBV6-2 or TRBV6-3 and TRBJ1-6; the D gene is possibly TRBD1 (5 bases). The length of the CDR3 is 15 residues. From germline, CDR1 is MNHEY and CDR2 SVGEGT. V lost 2 bases and J lost 3, with 8 bases in between. CDR3 nucleotides: TGTGCCAGCAGTTACCCCGGGGGCTATAATTCACCCCTCCACTTT. It specifies CASSYPGGYNSPLHF.

This clone was picked up one time. The V gene is TRBV4-2, the J gene TRBJ2-7; 8 bases are shared with TRBD2. CDR1 is LGHNA and CDR2 is YNFKEQ in the germline V gene. The CDR3 has 16 amino acids. Losses at the gene ends were 3 bases for V and 3 bases for J; bases not matched to a gene: 10. CDR3 sequence (DNA): TGTGCCAGCAGCCAGAGCGGAGGGACTAGTGGCTACGAGCAGTACTTC. Its protein product is CASSQSGGTSGYEQYF.

The rearrangement uses TRBV19 and TRBJ1-2; 8 positions agree with TRBD1. The CDR3 is 13 residues long. V lost 6 bases to trimming and J lost 4 bases; unmatched junction nucleotides: 4. Germline values: CDR1 LNHDA, CDR2 SQIVND (reference sequence). CDR3 residues: CASRATGGYGYTF. The CDR3 coding sequence is TGTGCCAGTAGAGCCACAGGGGGCTATGGCTACACCTTC.

The chain employs TRBV20-1 and TRBJ1-2, with a tentative D call TRBD1 (5 bases). Trimming removed 3 bases from V and 8 bases from J, with 10 bases in between. Per germline, CDR1 DFQATT and CDR2 SNEGSKA (reference sequence). This CDR3 region has 11 residues. The CDR3: CSASGGEGYTF. Here the CDR3 DNA reads TGCAGTGCTAGCGGGGGAGAGGGCTACACCTTC.

V and J are TRBV2 and TRBJ1-2; D perhaps matches TRBD1 (6 bases). The germline gives CDR1 SNHLY, CDR2 FYNNEI. The CDR3 spans 13 residues. The germline V and J ends were trimmed by 8 bases and 2 bases, with 12 bases remaining between them. The CDR3 is CASEEDRNYGYTF. The CDR3 nucleotides read TGTGCCAGCGAGGAGGACAGAAACTATGGCTACACCTTC. Full variable domain (outside the CDR3, taken from reference TRBV2 and TRBJ1-2): EPEVTQTPSHQVTQMGQEVILRCVPISNHLYFYWYRQILGQKVEFLVSFYNNEISEKSEIFDDQFSVERPDGSNFTLKIRSTKLEDSAMYFCASEEDRNYGYTFGSGTRLTVV.